Shown below are 18 T cell receptor beta chains from a single sample sequenced in a study of OX40 agonist ivuxolimab in advanced cancers. Only in-frame clones appear in the TCRdb table, and some are missing; sequencing was by immunoSEQ multiplex PCR. The table has 70,000 or so clones, 85% to 90% seen once. Material: CD4+ or CD8+ T cells sorted from blood, obtained in a trial of the OX40 agonist ivuxolimab. These receptor sequences come from an adult with an advanced solid tumor such as melanoma, head and neck, liver or kidney cancer.

The chain carries TRBV10-2 and TRBJ2-5; TRBD2 might be the D (6 bases). TRBJ2-7 explains the end of the DNA better; the J call may be wrong. Germline V gene lookup returns CDR1 WSHSY and CDR2 SAAADI. The CDR3 totals 14 residues. CDR3 bases: TGCGCCAGCAGTGATCTTAGCGGTACCTACGAGCAGTACTTC. Its translation: CASSDLSGTYEQYF.

The V call is TRBV19, the J call TRBJ2-7; D is perhaps TRBD1 (6 bases). CDR1 is LNHDA and CDR2 is SQIVND in the germline V gene (reference sequence). The germline V and J ends were trimmed by 5 bases and 0 bases, with 8 bases remaining between them. This CDR3 comprises 13 residues. CDR3 DNA: TGTGCCAGTAGTCGGGACAACTCCTACGAGCAGTACTTC. Its translation: CASSRDNSYEQYF.

This rearrangement joins TRBV7-3 to TRBJ2-7; D might be TRBD2 (5 bases). This CDR3 has 13 amino acids. Germline V CDR1 and CDR2: SGHTA, FQGTGA. Trimming stripped 5 bases from V and 3 bases from J, with 11 bases between. The CDR3 spells CASSLQAGYEQYF. CDR3 DNA sequence: TGTGCCAGCAGCCTCCAGGCGGGCTACGAGCAGTACTTC. Full variable domain (rest looked up from reference TRBV7-3 and TRBJ2-7): GAGVSQTPSNKVTEKGKYVELRCDPISGHTALYWYRQSLGQGPEFLIYFQGTGAADDSGLPNDRFFAVRPEGSVSTLKIQRTERGDSAVYLCASSLQAGYEQYFGPGTRLTVT.

The J gene is TRBJ2-1, the V gene TRBV11-2; no clear D. Germline CDR1 is SGHAT and CDR2 is FQNNGV. The V end was cut by 1 base, the J end by 6 bases, with 7 bases between. This CDR3 is 13 amino acids long. CDR3 in amino acids: CASSLASFNEQFF. The CDR3, as DNA: TGTGCCAGCAGCTTAGCCAGTTTCAATGAGCAGTTCTTC. Full variable domain (remainder filled in from reference TRBV11-2 and TRBJ2-1): EAGVAQSPRYKIIEKRQSVAFWCNPISGHATLYWYQQILGQGPKLLIQFQNNGVVDDSQLPKDRFSAERLKGVDSTLKIQPAKLEDSAVYLCASSLASFNEQFFGPGTRLTVL.

This clone showed up just once. The genes are TRBV9 and TRBJ2-5; maybe TRBD2 (6 bases). With 1 base removed from V and 5 bases from J, the gap between germline ends came to 15 bases. CDR1 is SGDLS and CDR2 is YYNGEE in the germline V gene. The CDR3 has 15 amino acids. The CDR3 loop reads CASSVRGRGGETQYF. The CDR3 bases are TGTGCCAGCAGCGTAAGGGGACGGGGAGGCGAGACCCAGTACTTC.

The V and J genes are TRBV20-1 and TRBJ2-3; 7 nucleotides line up with TRBD2. After removal of 6 bases from V and 5 bases from J, the junction contained 2 bases not matched to a gene. The CDR3 loop spans 11 amino acids. Germline CDR1 DFQATT, CDR2 SNEGSKA (reference sequence). This CDR3 is CSAPSGDTQYF. CDR3 nucleotides: TGCAGTGCCCCTAGCGGAGATACGCAGTATTTT.

The chain is built from TRBV19 and TRBJ2-1; TRBD2 matches 11 bases. CDR1 and CDR2 from the germline V gene are LNHDA and SQIVND (reference sequence). This CDR3 region has 15 residues. V was pared by 6 bases and J by 3 bases, with 4 bases of the junction left unmatched. The CDR3 reads CASSRLAGIYNEQFF. CDR3 nucleotide sequence: TGTGCCAGTAGCCGACTAGCGGGAATCTACAATGAGCAGTTCTTC. Supplemented by reference TRBV19 and TRBJ2-1, the full variable domain reads DGGITQSPKYLFRKEGQNVTLSCEQNLNHDAMYWYRQDPGQGLRLIYYSQIVNDFQKGDIAEGYSVSREKKESFPLTVTSAQKNPTAFYLCASSRLAGIYNEQFFGPGTRLTVL.

The gene calls are TRBV4-1 and TRBJ1-5, with TRBD1 matching 10 bases. CDR1 and CDR2 from the germline V gene are MGHRA and YSYEKL. Trimming removed 4 bases from V and 2 bases from J; junction bases left unmatched: 8. This CDR3 region has 17 residues. The CDR3 protein is CASSPEGDRGRNQPQHF. CDR3 bases: TGCGCCAGCAGCCCGGAGGGGGACAGGGGTCGCAATCAGCCCCAGCATTTT.

This rearrangement joins TRBV7-9 to TRBJ2-5, with a weak D call TRBD2 (6 bases). V lost 5 bases and J 4 bases, leaving 11 bases between the germline ends. The CDR3 extends over 13 amino acids. Germline V gene data show CDR1 as SEHNR and CDR2 as FQNEAQ (reference sequence). CDR3 coding DNA: TGTGCCAGCAGCATCCCGGGAGCAGAGACCCAGTACTTC. Amino acid sequence: CASSIPGAETQYF.

The chain links TRBV28 to TRBJ2-5; D ambiguous. The J call could be wrong; TRBJ2-7 is a better fit for the DNA end. The V gene's germline CDR1 is MDHEN and CDR2 SYDVKM. This CDR3 comprises 14 residues. For the CDR3, the DNA is TGTGCCAGCACCTCCCCGACGGAACGCTACGAGCAGTACTTC. This codes for CASTSPTERYEQYF.

The chain combines TRBV7-2 with TRBJ2-1; 10 bases are shared with TRBD2. V lost 0 bases, J lost 4 bases, and 3 bases stayed unmatched. This CDR3 comprises 16 residues. Germline-derived CDR1 and CDR2 are SGHTA and FQGNSA. CDR3 bases: TGTGCCAGCAGCTTAGCGAGGACTAGCGGATACAATGAGCAGTTCTTC. Translating gives CASSLARTSGYNEQFF.

The chain joins TRBV11-3 to TRBJ2-7; no reliable D call. There are 12 residues in the CDR3. Germline CDR1 SGHNT, CDR2 YENEEA. Trimming removed 7 bases from V and 0 bases from J, with 7 bases in between. The CDR3 loop reads CASMGSSYEQYF. The CDR3 nucleotides read TGTGCCAGCATGGGCAGCTCCTACGAGCAGTACTTC.

The chain employs TRBV5-5 and TRBJ1-5; tentatively, D is TRBD1 (5 bases). The ends were cut back, 1 base at V and 3 bases at J, with 8 bases in the middle. The CDR3 contains 14 residues. The germline CDR1 and CDR2 sequences are SGHKS and YYEKEE (reference sequence). Here the CDR3 DNA reads TGTGCCAGCAGCTTGTGGGGGGTCAATCAGCCCCAGCATTTT. This encodes CASSLWGVNQPQHF.

The chain has TRBV28 and TRBJ2-7, with 10 bases that match TRBD1. This CDR3 has 14 amino acids. V was pared by 5 bases and J by 4 bases, with 5 bases of the junction left unmatched. Looked up from germline, CDR1 is MDHEN and CDR2 is SYDVKM. The CDR3 reads CASSVPGQGYEQYF. Written as DNA, the CDR3 is TGTGCCAGCAGTGTCCCGGGACAGGGGTACGAGCAGTACTTC.

In its sample, this clone was seen once. The chain combines TRBV7-3 with TRBJ2-5, with D perhaps matching TRBD1 or TRBD2 (5 bases each). This CDR3 spans 13 amino acids. Germline CDR1 is SGHTA and CDR2 is FQGTGA. V lost 1 base and J 4 bases, leaving 7 bases between the germline ends. CDR3 bases: TGTGCCAGCAGCTTAAGGGGACGAGAGACCCAGTACTTC. It specifies CASSLRGRETQYF.

The chain joins TRBV7-2 to TRBJ2-3, with TRBD2 identical over 7 bases. Germline values: CDR1 SGHTA, CDR2 FQGNSA. The CDR3 contains 16 residues. J lost 1 base, V lost 2 bases, and 6 bases had no gene match. The CDR3 DNA is TGTGCCAGCAGCTTAATCGCTAGCGGAGGCACAGATACGCAGTATTTT. It yields the protein CASSLIASGGTDTQYF.

Only one count was recorded for this clone. CDR3 in amino acids: CASSLTSGRLPQAYNEQFF. In nucleotides, the CDR3 is TGTGCCAGCAGCTTAACTAGCGGGAGGCTCCCCCAGGCCTACAATGAGCAGTTCTTC. The genes are TRBV7-2 and TRBJ2-1; TRBD2 agrees at 12 bases. The CDR3 contains 19 residues. The V and J ends lost 2 bases and 2 bases, in that order; junction bases with no gene match: 10. Per germline, CDR1 SGHTA and CDR2 FQGNSA.

The chain joins TRBV28 to TRBJ2-7, with 8 bases aligning to TRBD1. J gave up 5 bases and V 6 bases, and 12 bases lay outside the gene matches. CDR3 length: 15 amino acids. Germline CDR1 reads MDHEN; CDR2 reads SYDVKM. CDR3 nucleotides: TGTGCCAGCAGCCAACACACGGACAGGGCTAACGAGCAGTACTTC. As protein: CASSQHTDRANEQYF. Full variable domain (rest looked up from reference TRBV28 and TRBJ2-7): DVKVTQSSRYLVKRTGEKVFLECVQDMDHENMFWYRQDPGLGLRLIYFSYDVKMKEKGDIPEGYSVSREKKERFSLILESASTNQTSMYLCASSQHTDRANEQYFGPGTRLTVT.